Listed below are T cell receptor beta chains from one sample, sequenced in a study of memory CD4+ T cells and cytomegalovirus serostatus. Only in-frame clones appear in the TCRdb table, and some are missing; sequencing was by immunoSEQ multiplex PCR. The sample carries some 60,000 clones, about three quarters recorded once. Sequencing input: memory CD4+ T cells from blood. The receptors stem from an adult in good health and CMV-seronegative. The conserved cysteine and the conserved F or W are not part of the CDR3 here. A D gene is named only where the DNA matches it firmly.

V gene: TRBV7-6; J gene: TRBJ2-7; CDR3 length: 12; D gene: .; CDR3 protein: ASSPRDSSYEQY
V gene: TRBV6-6; J gene: TRBJ1-1; CDR3 length: 11; D gene: .; CDR3 protein: ASFGRGNTEAF
V gene: TRBV10-2; J gene: TRBJ2-7; CDR3 length: 10; D gene: TRBD2; CDR3 protein: ASRGRGYEQY
V gene: TRBV11-3; J gene: TRBJ2-2; CDR3 length: 13; D gene: TRBD2; CDR3 protein: ASIKTSGTPGELF
V gene: TRBV19; J gene: TRBJ2-2; CDR3 length: 12; D gene: .; CDR3 protein: ASEVNANTGELF
V gene: TRBV7-9; J gene: TRBJ2-7; CDR3 length: 11; D gene: TRBD2; CDR3 protein: ASSLGGLVEQY
V gene: TRBV27; J gene: TRBJ1-1; CDR3 length: 12; D gene: .; CDR3 protein: ASRPDSLNTEAF
V gene: TRBV7-2; J gene: TRBJ2-1; CDR3 length: 13; D gene: TRBD2; CDR3 protein: ASSPGLVPSNEQF
V gene: TRBV7-6; J gene: TRBJ2-1; CDR3 length: 15; D gene: TRBD2; CDR3 protein: ASSLSIRSGRAGEQF
V gene: TRBV5-6; J gene: TRBJ1-1; CDR3 length: 12; D gene: TRBD1; CDR3 protein: ASSLGQGAREAF
V gene: TRBV11-2; J gene: TRBJ2-7; CDR3 length: 13; D gene: .; CDR3 protein: ASSLAGVTTGEQY
V gene: TRBV6-5; J gene: TRBJ1-6; CDR3 length: 13; D gene: .; CDR3 protein: ASSPGEVNNSPLH
V gene: TRBV20-1; J gene: TRBJ2-7; CDR3 length: 9; D gene: .; CDR3 protein: SARQHYEQY
V gene: TRBV4-3; J gene: TRBJ2-6; CDR3 length: 13; D gene: .; CDR3 protein: ASSQGLPGANVLT
V gene: TRBV6-4; J gene: TRBJ2-1; CDR3 length: 12; D gene: .; CDR3 protein: ASSDSRGSNEQF
V gene: TRBV5-8; J gene: TRBJ1-4; CDR3 length: 13; D gene: .; CDR3 protein: ASTFSVMGKEKLF
V gene: TRBV5-5; J gene: TRBJ1-1; CDR3 length: 12; D gene: TRBD1; CDR3 protein: ASSMGQGNTEAF
V gene: TRBV5-1; J gene: TRBJ2-2; CDR3 length: 13; D gene: .; CDR3 protein: ASSFDGPDTGELF
V gene: TRBV6-5; J gene: TRBJ1-5; CDR3 length: 14; D gene: TRBD1; CDR3 protein: ASSSERQGGYQPQH
V gene: TRBV19; J gene: TRBJ1-2; CDR3 length: 13; D gene: .; CDR3 protein: ASSVNSFEFYGYT
V gene: TRBV5-1; J gene: TRBJ1-1; CDR3 length: 12; D gene: TRBD1; CDR3 protein: ASSLDRVKTEAF
V gene: TRBV18; J gene: TRBJ1-1; CDR3 length: 14; D gene: .; CDR3 protein: ASSSRHRELATEAF
V gene: TRBV28; J gene: TRBJ1-2; CDR3 length: 11; D gene: .; CDR3 protein: ASSLTGNYGYT
V gene: TRBV18; J gene: TRBJ2-4; CDR3 length: 12; D gene: TRBD1; CDR3 protein: ASSPQGVQNIQY
V gene: TRBV6-5; J gene: TRBJ1-1; CDR3 length: 12; D gene: .; CDR3 protein: ASSSTTRGTEAF
V gene: TRBV5-1; J gene: TRBJ2-3; CDR3 length: 9; D gene: .; CDR3 protein: ASSTTDTQY
V gene: TRBV6-1; J gene: TRBJ1-3; CDR3 length: 12; D gene: .; CDR3 protein: ASSERTPGNTIY
V gene: TRBV27; J gene: TRBJ1-2; CDR3 length: 13; D gene: .; CDR3 protein: ASGRAGGGGYGYT